This TCR beta chain was captured in a study of shared clonotypes between healthy human individuals. Turning to the study itself: The study used three CD4 naive, three CD4 memory, two CD8 naive and one CD8 memory plate per donor. Study-level findings and limits: Rarefaction gave evidence that sorted-subset sequencing remained incomplete despite large depth.

The repertoire was sequenced with immunoSEQ multiplex PCR; TCRdb's copy has only in-frame clones and lacks some. The sample includes fewer than 1 million clones, 96% of them seen just once. The naive CD8 fraction comprised CD45RO-negative cells positively selected for CCR7 and excluded terminally differentiated effector memory CD45RA+ cells. Every donor was a Caucasian adult from Nashville, Tennessee. In regard to this clone: Its antigen is unknown.

The CDR3 runs to 16 residues. Germline loops: CDR1 MGHDK, CDR2 SYGVNS. V dropped 4 bases and J dropped 2; count of bases not matched to a gene: 9. This TCR came from a man between 25 and 39 years old in good health. The V and J genes are TRBV25-1 and TRBJ1-2; 8 bases are shared with TRBD1. Sequenced sample: naive CD8+ T cells sorted from blood. The CDR3 reads CASSARWQGANYGYTF. The CDR3 DNA is TGTGCCAGCAGTGCTCGTTGGCAGGGGGCGAACTATGGCTACACCTTC.